This T cell receptor beta chain is drawn from a study of T cell changes during pregnancy in multiple sclerosis. This clone was found once. Using immunoSEQ multiplex PCR, the repertoire was profiled, and TCRdb retains in-frame clones only, with some absent. The sample records some 46,000 clones, 80% to 95% being singletons. In germline, CDR1 is SNHLY, CDR2 FYNNEI. The CDR3 has 14 residues. The V and J ends lost 6 bases and 4 bases, in that order; junction bases with no gene match: 7. This clonotype originated in a female donor with multiple sclerosis, enrolled in a pregnancy study. The material was peripheral blood, obtained in the third trimester of pregnancy. The chain joins TRBV2 to TRBJ2-7; TRBD1 matches 9 bases. The CDR3 region has the DNA TGTGCCAGCAGAGACCACAGGGGGCTATACGAGCAGTACTTC. Its protein is CASRDHRGLYEQYF.